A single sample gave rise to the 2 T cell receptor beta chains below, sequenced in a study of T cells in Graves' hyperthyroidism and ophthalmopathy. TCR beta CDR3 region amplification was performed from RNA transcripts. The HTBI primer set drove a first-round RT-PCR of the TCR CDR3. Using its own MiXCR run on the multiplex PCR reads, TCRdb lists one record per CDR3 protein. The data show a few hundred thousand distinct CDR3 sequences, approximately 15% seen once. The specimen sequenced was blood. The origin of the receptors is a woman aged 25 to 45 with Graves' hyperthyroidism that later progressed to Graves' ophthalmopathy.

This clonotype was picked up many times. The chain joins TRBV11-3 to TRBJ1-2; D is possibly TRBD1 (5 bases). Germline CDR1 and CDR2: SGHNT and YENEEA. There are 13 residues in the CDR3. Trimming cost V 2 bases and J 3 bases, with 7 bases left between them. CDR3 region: CASSLQGDYGYTF. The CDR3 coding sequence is TGTGCCAGCAGCTTACAGGGTGACTATGGCTACACCTTC.

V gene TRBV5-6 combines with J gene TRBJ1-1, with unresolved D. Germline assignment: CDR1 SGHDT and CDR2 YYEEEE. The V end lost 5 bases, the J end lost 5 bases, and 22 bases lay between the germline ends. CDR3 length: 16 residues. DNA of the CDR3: TGTGCCAGCAGTAGTTACGGACCGGGAGTTTTGACTGAAGCTTTCTTT. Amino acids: CASSSYGPGVLTEAFF. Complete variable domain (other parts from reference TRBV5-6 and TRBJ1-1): DAGVTQSPTHLIKTRGQQVTLRCSPKSGHDTVSWYQQALGQGPQFIFQYYEEEERQRGNFPDRFSGHQFPNYSSELNVNALLLGDSALYLCASSSYGPGVLTEAFFGQGTRLTVV.